The clone carrying this T cell receptor (beta chain) came up a few times. The antigen remains unidentified. One base away lies a much larger clone, so this may be a sequencing read error. The TCR beta CDR3 regions underwent amplification from RNA transcripts. HTBI-primed first-round RT-PCR preceded second-round multiplex PCR. A single record per CDR3 protein comes from TCRdb applying MiXCR to the multiplex PCR reads. The profile shows about 620,000 distinct CDR3 sequences, about 20% of them singletons. The sample is drawn from a study of Graves' ophthalmopathy and Graves' hyperthyroidism. Overall study results and limits: Using 13 signatures, a model distinguished ophthalmopathy from stable hyperthyroidism, reaching more than 85% sensitivity and around 81% specificity. Most thyroid-expanded clonotypes exceeding 0.001 frequency were also found in blood.

Stable hyperthyroidism denotes an absence of ophthalmopathy throughout 18 months of follow-up. Patients with other autoimmune diseases, uncontrolled infections, pregnancy or lactation were excluded. The CDR3 spans 15 residues. Trimming took off 6 bases at V and 6 bases at J, with 23 bases between the two ends. CDR1 SQVTM and CDR2 ANQGSEA come from the germline V gene. The sequence was obtained from a woman aged 18-35 years with stable Graves' hyperthyroidism. Some clones in this sample may be carry-over from other donors' samples. The rearrangement links TRBV29-1 to TRBJ1-2; D may be TRBD1 (6 bases). The sequenced sample was peripheral blood. The CDR3 here is CSVAVYRAPRNGYTF. The CDR3, as DNA: TGCAGCGTAGCCGTCTACAGGGCGCCCCGGAATGGCTACACCTTC.